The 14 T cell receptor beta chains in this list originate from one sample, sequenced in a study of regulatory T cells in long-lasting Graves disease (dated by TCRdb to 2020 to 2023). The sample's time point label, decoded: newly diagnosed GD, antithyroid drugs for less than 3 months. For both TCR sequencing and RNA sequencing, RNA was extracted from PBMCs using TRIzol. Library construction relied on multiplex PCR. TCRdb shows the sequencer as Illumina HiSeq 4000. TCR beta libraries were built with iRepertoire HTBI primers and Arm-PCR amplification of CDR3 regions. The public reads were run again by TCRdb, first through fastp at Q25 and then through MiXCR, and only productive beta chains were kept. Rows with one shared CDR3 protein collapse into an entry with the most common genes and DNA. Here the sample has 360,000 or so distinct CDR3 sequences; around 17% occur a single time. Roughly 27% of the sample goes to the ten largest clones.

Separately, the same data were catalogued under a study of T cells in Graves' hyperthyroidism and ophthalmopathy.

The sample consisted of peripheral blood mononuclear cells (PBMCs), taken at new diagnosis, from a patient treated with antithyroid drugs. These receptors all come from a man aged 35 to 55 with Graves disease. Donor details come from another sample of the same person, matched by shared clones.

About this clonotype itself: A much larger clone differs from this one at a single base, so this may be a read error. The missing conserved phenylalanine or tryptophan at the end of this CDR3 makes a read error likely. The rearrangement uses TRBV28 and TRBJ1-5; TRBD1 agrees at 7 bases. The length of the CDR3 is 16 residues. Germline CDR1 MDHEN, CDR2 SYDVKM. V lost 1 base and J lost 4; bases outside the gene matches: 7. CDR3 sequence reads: CASSLLFRGSNQPQHL. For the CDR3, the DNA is TGTGCCAGCAGTTTATTGTTCAGGGGGAGTAATCAGCCCCAGCATCTT.

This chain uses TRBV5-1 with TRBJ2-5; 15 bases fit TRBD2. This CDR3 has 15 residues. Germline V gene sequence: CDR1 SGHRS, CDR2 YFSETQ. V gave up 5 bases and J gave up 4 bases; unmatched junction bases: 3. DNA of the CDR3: TGCGCCAGCAGTCCGGGACTAGCGGGGGGAGAGACCCAGTACTTC. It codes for CASSPGLAGGETQYF.

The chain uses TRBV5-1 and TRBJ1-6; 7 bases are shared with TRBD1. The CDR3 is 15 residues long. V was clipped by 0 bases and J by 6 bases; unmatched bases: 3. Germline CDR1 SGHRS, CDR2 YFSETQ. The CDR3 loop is CASSLGDSGNSPLHF. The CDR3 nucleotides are TGCGCCAGCAGCTTGGGGGACAGTGGTAATTCACCCCTCCACTTT.

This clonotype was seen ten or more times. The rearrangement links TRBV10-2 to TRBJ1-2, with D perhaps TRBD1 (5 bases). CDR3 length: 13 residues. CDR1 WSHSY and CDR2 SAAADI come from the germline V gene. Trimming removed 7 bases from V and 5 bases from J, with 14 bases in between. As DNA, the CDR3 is TGCGCCAGCACTGCTGAAAGGGGTTATGGCTACACCTTC. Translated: CASTAERGYGYTF.

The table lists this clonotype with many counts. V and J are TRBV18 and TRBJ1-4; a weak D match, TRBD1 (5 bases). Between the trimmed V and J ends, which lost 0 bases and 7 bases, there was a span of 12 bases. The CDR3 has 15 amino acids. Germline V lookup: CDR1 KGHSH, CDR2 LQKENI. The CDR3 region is CASSPPSGRGEKLFF. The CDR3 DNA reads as TGTGCCAGCTCACCACCATCGGGGCGAGGTGAAAAACTGTTTTTT.

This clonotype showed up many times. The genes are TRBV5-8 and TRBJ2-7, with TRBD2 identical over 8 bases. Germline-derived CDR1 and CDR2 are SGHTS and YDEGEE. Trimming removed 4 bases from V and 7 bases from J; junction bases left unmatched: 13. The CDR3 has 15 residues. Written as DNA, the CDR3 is TGTGCCAGCAGCAAAGGACTAGCAGGTTCGGAAGAGCAGTACTTC. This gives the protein CASSKGLAGSEEQYF. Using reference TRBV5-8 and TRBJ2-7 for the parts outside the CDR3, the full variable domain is EAGVTQSPTHLIKTRGQQATLRCSPISGHTSVYWYQQALGLGLQFLLWYDEGEERNRGNFPPRFSGRQFPNYSSELNVNALELEDSALYLCASSKGLAGSEEQYFGPGTRLTVT.

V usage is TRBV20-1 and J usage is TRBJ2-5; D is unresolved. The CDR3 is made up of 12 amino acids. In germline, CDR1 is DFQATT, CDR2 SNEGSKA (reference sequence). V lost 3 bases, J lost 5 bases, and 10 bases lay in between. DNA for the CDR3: TGCAGTGCTAGTCGCGGATTGGAGACCCAGTACTTC. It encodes CSASRGLETQYF.

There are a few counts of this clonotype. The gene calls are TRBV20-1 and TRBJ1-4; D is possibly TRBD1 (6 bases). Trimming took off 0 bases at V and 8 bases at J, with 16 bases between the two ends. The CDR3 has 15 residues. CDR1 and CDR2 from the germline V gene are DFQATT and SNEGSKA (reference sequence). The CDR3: CSARDVGTPGEKLFF. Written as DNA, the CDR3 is TGCAGTGCTAGAGATGTAGGGACACCGGGGGAAAAACTGTTTTTT.

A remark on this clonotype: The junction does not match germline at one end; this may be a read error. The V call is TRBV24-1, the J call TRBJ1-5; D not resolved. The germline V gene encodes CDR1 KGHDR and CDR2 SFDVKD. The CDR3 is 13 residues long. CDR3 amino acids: CAASVGPSGPQHF. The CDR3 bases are TGTGCCGCCAGTGTAGGGCCGTCCGGGCCCCAGCATTTT.

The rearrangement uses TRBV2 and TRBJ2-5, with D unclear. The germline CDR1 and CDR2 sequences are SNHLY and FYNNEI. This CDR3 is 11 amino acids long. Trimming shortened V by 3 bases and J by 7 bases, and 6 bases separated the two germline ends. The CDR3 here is CASSDFRTQYF. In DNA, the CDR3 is TGTGCCAGCAGTGACTTCCGGACCCAGTACTTC.

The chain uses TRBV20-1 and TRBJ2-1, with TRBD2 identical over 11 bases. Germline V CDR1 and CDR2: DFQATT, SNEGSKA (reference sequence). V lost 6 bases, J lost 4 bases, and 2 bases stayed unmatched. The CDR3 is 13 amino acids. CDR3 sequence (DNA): TGCAGTGCGGGGACTAGCGGATACAATGAGCAGTTCTTC. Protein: CSAGTSGYNEQFF.

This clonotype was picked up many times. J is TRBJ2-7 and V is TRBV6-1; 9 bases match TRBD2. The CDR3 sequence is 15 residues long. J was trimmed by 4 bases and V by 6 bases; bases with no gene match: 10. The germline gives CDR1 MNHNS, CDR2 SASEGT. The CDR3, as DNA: TGTGCCAGCAGCCCCCCCGGGACTAGCAGATACGAGCAGTACTTC. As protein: CASSPPGTSRYEQYF.

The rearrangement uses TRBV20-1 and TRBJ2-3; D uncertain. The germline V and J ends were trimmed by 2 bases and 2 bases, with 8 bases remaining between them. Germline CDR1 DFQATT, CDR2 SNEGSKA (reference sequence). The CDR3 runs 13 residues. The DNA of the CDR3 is TGCAGTGCTAGAAGTTTTTCCACAGATACGCAGTATTTT. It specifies CSARSFSTDTQYF.

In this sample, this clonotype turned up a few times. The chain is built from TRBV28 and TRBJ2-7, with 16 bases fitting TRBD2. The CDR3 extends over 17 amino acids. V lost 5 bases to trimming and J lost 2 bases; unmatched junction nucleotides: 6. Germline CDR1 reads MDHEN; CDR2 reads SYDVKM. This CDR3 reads CASSPGLAGGVTYEQYF. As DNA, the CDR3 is TGTGCCAGCAGTCCGGGACTAGCGGGGGGGGTGACCTACGAGCAGTACTTC. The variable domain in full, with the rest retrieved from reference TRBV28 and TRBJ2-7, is DVKVTQSSRYLVKRTGEKVFLECVQDMDHENMFWYRQDPGLGLRLIYFSYDVKMKEKGDIPEGYSVSREKKERFSLILESASTNQTSMYLCASSPGLAGGVTYEQYFGPGTRLTVT.